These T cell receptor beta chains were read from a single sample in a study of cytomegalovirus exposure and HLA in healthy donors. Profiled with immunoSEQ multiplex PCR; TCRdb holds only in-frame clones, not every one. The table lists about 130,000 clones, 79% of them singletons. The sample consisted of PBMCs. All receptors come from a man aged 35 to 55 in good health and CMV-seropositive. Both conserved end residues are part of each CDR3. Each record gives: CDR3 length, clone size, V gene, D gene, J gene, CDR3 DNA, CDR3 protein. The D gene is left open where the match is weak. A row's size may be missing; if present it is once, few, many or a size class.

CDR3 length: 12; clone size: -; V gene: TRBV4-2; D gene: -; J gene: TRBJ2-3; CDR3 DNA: TGTGCCAGCAGACGTCAGGGAGATACGCAGTATTTT; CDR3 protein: CASRRQGDTQYF
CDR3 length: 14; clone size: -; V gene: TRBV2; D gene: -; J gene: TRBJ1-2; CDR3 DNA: TGTGCCAGCAGTGTCAATCGGGGAACCTATGGCTACACCTTC; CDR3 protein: CASSVNRGTYGYTF
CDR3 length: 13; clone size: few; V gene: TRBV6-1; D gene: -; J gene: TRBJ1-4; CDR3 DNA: TGTGCCAGCAGTGAAGGGCCTAGCGAAAAACTGTTTTTT; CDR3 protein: CASSEGPSEKLFF
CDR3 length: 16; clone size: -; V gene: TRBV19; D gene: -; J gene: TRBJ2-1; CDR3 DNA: TGTGCCAGTAGTATAGATCCCCGGACAGTATACAATGAGCAGTTCTTC; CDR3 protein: CASSIDPRTVYNEQFF
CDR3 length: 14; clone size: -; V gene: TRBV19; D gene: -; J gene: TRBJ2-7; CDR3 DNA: TGTGCCAGTGGACGTGGCCAGGGATCCTACGAGCAGTACTTC; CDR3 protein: CASGRGQGSYEQYF
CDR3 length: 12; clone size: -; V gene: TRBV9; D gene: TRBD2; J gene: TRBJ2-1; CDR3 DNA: TGTGCCAGCGGGGGGACTACTACAAAGCAGTTCTTC; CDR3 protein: CASGGTTTKQFF
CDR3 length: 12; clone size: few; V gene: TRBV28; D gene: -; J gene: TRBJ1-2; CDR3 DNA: TGTGCCAGCAGCTTGTGGAGCGATGGCTACACCTTC; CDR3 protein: CASSLWSDGYTF
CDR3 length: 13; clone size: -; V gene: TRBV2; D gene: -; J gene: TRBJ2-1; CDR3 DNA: TGTGCCAGCAGTGAATCCCGGGTTCGGAAGCAGTTCTTC; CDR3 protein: CASSESRVRKQFF
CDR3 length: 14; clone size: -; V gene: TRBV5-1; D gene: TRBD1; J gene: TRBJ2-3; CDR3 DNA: TGCGCCAGCAGCCGACAGGGGGAAACAGATACGCAGTATTTT; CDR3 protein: CASSRQGETDTQYF
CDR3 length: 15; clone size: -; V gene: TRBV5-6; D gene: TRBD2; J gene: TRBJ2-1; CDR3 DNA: TGTGCCAGCAGCTTGTTGTCTAGCGGTTACAATGAGCAGTTCTTC; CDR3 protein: CASSLLSSGYNEQFF
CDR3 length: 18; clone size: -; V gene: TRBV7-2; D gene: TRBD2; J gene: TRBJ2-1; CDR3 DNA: TGTGCCAGCAGCTTAGTTGGTTCGTGGCGGGAGTCGGGCGATGAGCAGTTCTTC; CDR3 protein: CASSLVGSWRESGDEQFF
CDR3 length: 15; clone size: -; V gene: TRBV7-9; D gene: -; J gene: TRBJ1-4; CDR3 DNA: TGTGCCAGCAGCTCTCCCTTGGGGACTAGTGAAAAACTGTTTTTT; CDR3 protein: CASSSPLGTSEKLFF
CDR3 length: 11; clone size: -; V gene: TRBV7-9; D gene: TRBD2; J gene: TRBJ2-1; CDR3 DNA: TGTGCCAGCAGCGGACTAGCGGAGCAGTTCTTC; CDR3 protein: CASSGLAEQFF
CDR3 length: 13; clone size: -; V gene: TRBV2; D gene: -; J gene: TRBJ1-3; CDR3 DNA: TGTGCCAGCAGGACAGACGGTGGAAACACCATATATTTT; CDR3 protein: CASRTDGGNTIYF
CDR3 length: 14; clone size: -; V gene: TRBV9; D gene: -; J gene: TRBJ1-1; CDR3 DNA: TGTGCCAGCAGCACTCGACAGCAGAATACTGAAGCTTTCTTT; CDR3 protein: CASSTRQQNTEAFF
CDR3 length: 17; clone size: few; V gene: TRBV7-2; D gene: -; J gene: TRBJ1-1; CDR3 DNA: TGTGCCAGCAGCTTAAATCCCCCCCCGACAGGCATCACTGAAGCTTTCTTT; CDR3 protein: CASSLNPPPTGITEAFF
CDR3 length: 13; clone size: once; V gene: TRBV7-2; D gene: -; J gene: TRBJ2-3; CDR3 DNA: TGTGCCAGCACCCCCAGGAACACAGATACGCAGTATTTT; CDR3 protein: CASTPRNTDTQYF
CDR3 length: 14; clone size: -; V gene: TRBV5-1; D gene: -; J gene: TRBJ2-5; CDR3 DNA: TGCGCCAGCACGAAACAGTTAAATGGAGAGACCCAGTACTTC; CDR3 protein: CASTKQLNGETQYF
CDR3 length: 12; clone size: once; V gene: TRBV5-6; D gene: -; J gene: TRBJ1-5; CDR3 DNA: TGTGCCAGCAGTCTAAACCATCAGCCCCAGCATTTT; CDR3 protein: CASSLNHQPQHF
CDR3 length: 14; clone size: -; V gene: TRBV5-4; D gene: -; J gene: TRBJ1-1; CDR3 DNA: TGTGCCAGCAGCTTGGATCCGGCGGACACTGAAGCTTTCTTT; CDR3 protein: CASSLDPADTEAFF
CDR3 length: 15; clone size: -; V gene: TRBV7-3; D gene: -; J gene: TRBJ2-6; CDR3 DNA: TGTGCCAGCAGCTTTAGGGGTGCTGGGGCCAACGTCCTGACTTTC; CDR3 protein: CASSFRGAGANVLTF
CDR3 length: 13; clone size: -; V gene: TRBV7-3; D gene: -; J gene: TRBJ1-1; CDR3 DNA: TGTGCCAGCAGCTCGAACATTAACACTGAAGCTTTCTTT; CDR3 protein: CASSSNINTEAFF
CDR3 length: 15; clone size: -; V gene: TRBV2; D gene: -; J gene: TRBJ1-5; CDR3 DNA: TGTGCCAGCAGTGAACAAGGGGCGGGCAATCAGCCCCAGCATTTT; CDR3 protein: CASSEQGAGNQPQHF
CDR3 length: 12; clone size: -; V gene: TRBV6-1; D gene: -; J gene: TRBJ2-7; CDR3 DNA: TGTGCCAGCAGTGATACAGTGTTGGAGCAGTACTTC; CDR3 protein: CASSDTVLEQYF
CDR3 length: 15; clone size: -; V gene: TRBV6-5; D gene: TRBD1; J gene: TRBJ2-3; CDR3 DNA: TGTGCCAGCAGTTACTGGACAGGGAGTGCAGATACGCAGTATTTT; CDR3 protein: CASSYWTGSADTQYF
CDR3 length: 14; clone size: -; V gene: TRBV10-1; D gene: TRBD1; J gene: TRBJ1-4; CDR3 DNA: TGCGCCAGCAGTCCCGGGACAGTCAATGAAAAACTGTTTTTT; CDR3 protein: CASSPGTVNEKLFF
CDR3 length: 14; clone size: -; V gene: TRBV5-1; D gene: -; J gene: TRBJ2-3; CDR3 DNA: TGCGCCAGCAGCAGCCTGGACTGGTCAGATACGCAGTATTTT; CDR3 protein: CASSSLDWSDTQYF
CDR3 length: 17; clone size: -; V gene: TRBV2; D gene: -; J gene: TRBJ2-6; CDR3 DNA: TGTGCCAGCAGTGAACGAACCGACACTTCTGGGGCCAACGTCCTGACTTTC; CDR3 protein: CASSERTDTSGANVLTF
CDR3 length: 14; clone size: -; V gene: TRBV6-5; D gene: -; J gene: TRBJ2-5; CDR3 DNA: TGTGCCAGCAGTTTGATGGAGTTCCAAGAGACCCAGTACTTC; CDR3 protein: CASSLMEFQETQYF
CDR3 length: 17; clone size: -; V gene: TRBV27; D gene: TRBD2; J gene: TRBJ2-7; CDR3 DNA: TGTGCCAGTCGCAAGACCGTGACTAGCCTAAGCTCCTACGAGCAGTACTTC; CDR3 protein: CASRKTVTSLSSYEQYF
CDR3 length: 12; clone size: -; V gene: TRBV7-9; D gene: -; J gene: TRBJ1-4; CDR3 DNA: TGTTCCAGCACCACAGGGTACGAAAAACTGTTTTTT; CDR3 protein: CSSTTGYEKLFF
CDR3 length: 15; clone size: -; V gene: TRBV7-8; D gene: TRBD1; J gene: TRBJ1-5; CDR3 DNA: TGTGCCAGCAGCTTACGAGGCCGAGGGGGCCAGCCCCAGCATTTT; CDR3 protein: CASSLRGRGGQPQHF
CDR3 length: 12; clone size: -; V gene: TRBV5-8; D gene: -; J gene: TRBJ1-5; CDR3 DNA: TGTGCCAGCAGCAGGGGGAATCAGCCCCAGCATTTT; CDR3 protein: CASSRGNQPQHF
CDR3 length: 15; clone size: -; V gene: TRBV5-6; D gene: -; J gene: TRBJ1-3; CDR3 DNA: TGTGCCAGCAGCTTGGTCAGGGCCTCTGGAAACACCATATATTTT; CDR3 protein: CASSLVRASGNTIYF
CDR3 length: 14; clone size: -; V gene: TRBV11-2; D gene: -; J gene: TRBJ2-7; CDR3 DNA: TGTGCCAGCAGCCTAGACGGGATGGACTACGAGCAGTACTTC; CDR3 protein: CASSLDGMDYEQYF
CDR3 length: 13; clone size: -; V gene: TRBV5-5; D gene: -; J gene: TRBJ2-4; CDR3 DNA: TGTGCCAGCAGCTTGGGAAGCAGGGACATTCAGTACTTC; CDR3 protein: CASSLGSRDIQYF
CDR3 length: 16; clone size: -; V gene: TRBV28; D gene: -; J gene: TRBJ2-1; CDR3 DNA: TGTGCCAGCAGTTCGCCCCTCGGCGGCTCCTACAATGAGCAGTTCTTC; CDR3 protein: CASSSPLGGSYNEQFF
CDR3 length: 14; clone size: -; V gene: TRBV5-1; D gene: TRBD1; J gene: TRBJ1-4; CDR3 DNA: TGCGCCAGCAGCTCCGGGACAGGGGGTGAAAAACTGTTTTTT; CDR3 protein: CASSSGTGGEKLFF
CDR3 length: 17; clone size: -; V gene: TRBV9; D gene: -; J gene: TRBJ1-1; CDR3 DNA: TGTGCCAGCAGCGGAGGGAAAACCGGACTCGTGAACACTGAAGCTTTCTTT; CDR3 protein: CASSGGKTGLVNTEAFF
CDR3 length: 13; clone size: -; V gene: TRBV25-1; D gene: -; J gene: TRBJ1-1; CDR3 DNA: TGTGCCAGCAGTGAAATCGGGAGCACTGAAGCTTTCTTT; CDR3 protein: CASSEIGSTEAFF
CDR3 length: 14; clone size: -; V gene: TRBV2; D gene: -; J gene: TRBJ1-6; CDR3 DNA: TGTGCCAGCACCGTGGTGACAGCCACCCAGGGGCCCCACTTT; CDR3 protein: CASTVVTATQGPHF
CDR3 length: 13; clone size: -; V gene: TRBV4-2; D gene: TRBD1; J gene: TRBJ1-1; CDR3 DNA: TGTGCCAGCAGCCAAGGACAGGGGGCTGGGGCTTTCTTT; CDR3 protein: CASSQGQGAGAFF
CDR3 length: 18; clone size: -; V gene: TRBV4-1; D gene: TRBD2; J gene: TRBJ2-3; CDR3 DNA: TGCGCCAGCAGCCAAAAACTAGCGGGAGGCCTTAGGGCAGATACGCAGTATTTT; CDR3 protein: CASSQKLAGGLRADTQYF
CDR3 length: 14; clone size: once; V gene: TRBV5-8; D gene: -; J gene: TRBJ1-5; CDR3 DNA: TGTGCCAGCAGCTCCCCGGGAGGCAATCAGCCCCAGCATTTT; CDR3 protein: CASSSPGGNQPQHF
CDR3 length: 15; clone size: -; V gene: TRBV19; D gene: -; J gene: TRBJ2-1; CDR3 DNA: TGTGCCAGTAGCGCCGGGACAATGGGGCCCAATGAGCAGTTCTTC; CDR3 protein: CASSAGTMGPNEQFF
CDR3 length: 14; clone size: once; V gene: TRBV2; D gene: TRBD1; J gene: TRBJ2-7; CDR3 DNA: TGTGCCAGCAGTGGACAGGGGCGTGGAGTAGAGCAGTACTTC; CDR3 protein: CASSGQGRGVEQYF
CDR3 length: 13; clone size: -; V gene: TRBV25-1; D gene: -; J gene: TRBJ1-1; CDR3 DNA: TGTGCCAGCATAAACCCTACGGGTTCTGAAGCTTTCTTT; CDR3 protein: CASINPTGSEAFF
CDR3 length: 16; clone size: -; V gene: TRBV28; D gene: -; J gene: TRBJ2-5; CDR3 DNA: TGTGCCAGCAGCCTCACCTCGATCTCCCGGGGGGAGACCCAGTACTTC; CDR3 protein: CASSLTSISRGETQYF
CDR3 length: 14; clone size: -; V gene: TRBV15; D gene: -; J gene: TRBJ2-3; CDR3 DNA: TGTGCCACCAGGGAGGGCTCTAGCACAGATACGCAGTATTTT; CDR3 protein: CATREGSSTDTQYF
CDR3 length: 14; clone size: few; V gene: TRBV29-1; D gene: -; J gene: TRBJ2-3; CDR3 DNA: TGCAGCGTTGCCCTCGGGGGAAGCACAGATACGCAGTATTTT; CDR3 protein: CSVALGGSTDTQYF
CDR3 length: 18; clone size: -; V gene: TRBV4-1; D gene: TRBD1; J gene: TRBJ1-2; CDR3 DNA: TGCGCCAGCAGCGAAAAATATACGGGACAGGGGGGGGACTATGGCTACACCTTC; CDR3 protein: CASSEKYTGQGGDYGYTF
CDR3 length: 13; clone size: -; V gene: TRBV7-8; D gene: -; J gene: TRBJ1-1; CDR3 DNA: TGTGCCAGCAGCTTAACGGGGAACACTGAAGCTTTCTTT; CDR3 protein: CASSLTGNTEAFF
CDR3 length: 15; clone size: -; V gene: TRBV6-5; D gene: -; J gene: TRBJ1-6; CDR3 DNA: TGTGCCAGCAGTTGGGGTAGGCAGGGACTGGGACCCCTCCACTTT; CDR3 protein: CASSWGRQGLGPLHF
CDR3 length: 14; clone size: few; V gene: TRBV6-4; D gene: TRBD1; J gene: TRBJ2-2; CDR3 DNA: TGTGCCAGCAGTGGGACAGGGGACACCGGGGAGCTGTTTTTT; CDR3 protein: CASSGTGDTGELFF
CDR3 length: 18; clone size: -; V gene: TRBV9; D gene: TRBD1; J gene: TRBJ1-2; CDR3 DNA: TGTGCCAGCAGCATGGAGCCGGGACAGGGGGCAGGGCGGTATGGCTACACCTTC; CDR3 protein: CASSMEPGQGAGRYGYTF
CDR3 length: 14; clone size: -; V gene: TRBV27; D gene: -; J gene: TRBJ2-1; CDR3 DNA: TGTGCCAGCAGTTTAGTAGCTGGACAAAATGAGCAGTTCTTC; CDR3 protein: CASSLVAGQNEQFF
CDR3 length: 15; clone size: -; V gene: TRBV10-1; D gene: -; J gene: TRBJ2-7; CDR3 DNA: TGCGCCAGCAGTGCCGGACTACCCACCTACTACGAGCAGTACTTC; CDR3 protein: CASSAGLPTYYEQYF